These 29 T cell receptor beta chains originate from one sample sequenced in a study of CD8+CD57+ T cells in acquired aplastic anemia. Profiling of TCR beta VDJ combinations and CDR3 sequences used genomic DNA as template. One entry per CDR3 protein results from TCRdb running MiXCR on the reads. The repertoire holds 150,000 to 200,000 distinct CDR3 sequences, with about 48% as singletons. Only patients with CD8+CD57+ cell expansion on flow cytometry were chosen for sequencing. The source material was sorted CD4+, CD8+, or CD8+CD57+ T cells (not recorded which) from PBMCs. The receptors originated from a human donor with aplastic anemia.

This clonotype has a handful of counts. The chain carries TRBV30 and TRBJ1-2, with D maybe TRBD1 (6 bases). Per germline, CDR1 GTSNPN and CDR2 SVGIG (reference sequence). The CDR3 spans 15 residues. Trimming removed 0 bases at V and 8 bases at J, with 19 bases between. CDR3 residues: CAWSVQLRTVRGYTF. CDR3 nucleotide sequence: TGTGCCTGGAGTGTACAATTAAGGACAGTTAGGGGCTACACCTTC.

As regards this clonotype: Being one base from a much bigger clone, this may be a read error. This chain links TRBV10-3 with TRBJ2-7; D possibly corresponds to TRBD2 (6 bases). CDR3 length: 14 amino acids. The germline gives CDR1 ENHRY, CDR2 SYGVKD. Trimming took 6 bases from V and 2 from J, leaving 14 bases between them. The CDR3 DNA is TGTGCCATCAGCTCAGGGACTTTTGCCTACGAGCAGTACTTC. Translating it yields CAISSGTFAYEQYF.

This clonotype was recorded at least ten times. The chain recombines TRBV10-1 with TRBJ2-7; TRBD1 agrees at 9 bases. This CDR3 has 13 amino acids. V trimming: 6 bases; J trimming: 4 bases; junction bases outside the gene matches: 4. Germline-derived CDR1 and CDR2 are WNHNN and SYGVQD (reference sequence). The CDR3 loop reads CASRMGTGYEQYF. CDR3 bases: TGCGCCAGCAGGATGGGGACAGGGTACGAGCAGTACTTC.

Points on this clonotype: The junction departs from the called germline gene at one end, perhaps through a read error. V gene TRBV4-3 combines with J gene TRBJ1-1; tentatively, D is TRBD1 (5 bases). This CDR3 spans 14 amino acids. The germline gives CDR1 LGHNA, CDR2 YSLEER. DNA of the CDR3: TGCGCCAGCCGCCAAGTCCGGGGGAACACTGAAGCTCTCTTT. Protein product: CASRQVRGNTEALF.

At least ten counts were recorded for this clonotype. The V and J genes are TRBV10-3 and TRBJ2-1, with 7 bases fitting TRBD1. Per germline, CDR1 ENHRY and CDR2 SYGVKD. The V and J ends lost 5 bases and 2 bases, in that order; junction bases with no gene match: 12. There are 17 residues in the CDR3. The CDR3 bases are TGTGCCATCAGTAGGAAACAGGGGACGTGGGCCTACAATGAGCAGTTCTTC. This translates into CAISRKQGTWAYNEQFF.

As for this clonotype: This may be a read error: a much more frequent sequence differs by one nucleotide. This chain links TRBV5-8 with TRBJ1-2; D is uncertain. V lost 2 bases and J 4 bases, leaving 12 bases between the germline ends. From germline, CDR1 is SGHTS and CDR2 YDEGEE. The CDR3 spans 14 residues. The DNA for the CDR3 is TGTGCCAGCAGCTTTAACGAACGGTTCTATGGCTACACCTTC. It translates to CASSFNERFYGYTF.

This clonotype was seen a handful of times. This chain uses TRBV19 with TRBJ2-1, with no clear D. Trimming took 1 base from V and 7 from J, leaving 11 bases between them. The CDR3 consists of 14 residues. Germline V gene data show CDR1 as LNHDA and CDR2 as SQIVND (reference sequence). The CDR3 DNA follows: TGTGCCAGTAGTATAGTTCAGTCTATGAATGAGCAGTTCTTC. This encodes CASSIVQSMNEQFF. The variable domain in full, with the rest retrieved from reference TRBV19 and TRBJ2-1, is DGGITQSPKYLFRKEGQNVTLSCEQNLNHDAMYWYRQDPGQGLRLIYYSQIVNDFQKGDIAEGYSVSREKKESFPLTVTSAQKNPTAFYLCASSIVQSMNEQFFGPGTRLTVL.

In this sample, this clonotype turned up many times. This chain joins TRBV29-1 and TRBJ1-3; D may be TRBD1 (6 bases). The ends were cut back, 2 bases at V and 4 bases at J, with 9 bases in the middle. The CDR3 extends over 13 amino acids. Germline CDR1 is SQVTM and CDR2 is ANQGSEA. The CDR3 loop is CSVETGSGNTIYF. CDR3 bases: TGCAGCGTTGAAACAGGGTCGGGAAACACCATATATTTT.

This clonotype was seen a few times. The CDR3 nucleotides are TGCAGCGTTGCCCCGGGCCGGGGGGGCGAGCAGTACTTC. Encoded protein: CSVAPGRGGEQYF. J is TRBJ2-7 and V is TRBV29-1, with TRBD2 matching 8 bases. There are 13 residues in the CDR3. CDR1 and CDR2 (germline): SQVTM, ANQGSEA. V shed 4 bases, J shed 6 bases, and the junction held 8 bases outside the gene matches.

The sample holds one count of this clonotype. The chain recombines TRBV24-1 with TRBJ2-7; tentative D call: TRBD1 (6 bases). Germline V lookup: CDR1 KGHDR, CDR2 SFDVKD. The CDR3 spans 16 residues. Trimming removed 11 bases at V and 6 bases at J, with 28 bases between. CDR3 residues: CASSWSRGHELGEQYF. CDR3 nucleotides: TGTGCCAGCAGCTGGTCCAGGGGCCATGAGCTCGGCGAGCAGTACTTC.

This clonotype has a count of ten or more. The gene calls are TRBV25-1 and TRBJ2-4; 10 bases map to TRBD1. CDR1 and CDR2 from the germline V gene are MGHDK and SYGVNS. V lost 4 bases, J lost 5 bases, and 5 bases stayed unmatched. The CDR3 totals 15 residues. Here the CDR3 DNA reads TGTGCCAGCAGTGCCTTAGGACAGGGGGAAAACATTCAGTACTTC. Protein sequence: CASSALGQGENIQYF.

A few counts support this clonotype. The rearrangement joins TRBV2 to TRBJ1-6; no definite D call. Per germline, CDR1 SNHLY and CDR2 FYNNEI. Trimming left V 6 bases short and J 5 bases short, with 14 bases between. The length of the CDR3 is 15 residues. The CDR3 loop reads CASRVDNTNNSPLHF. The CDR3 DNA is TGTGCCAGCAGAGTTGACAACACGAATAATTCACCCCTCCACTTT.

The chain couples TRBV11-2 to TRBJ2-1; 11 bases are a match to TRBD2. Germline CDR1 reads SGHAT; CDR2 reads FQNNGV. The CDR3 runs to 15 residues. V lost 5 bases and J lost 2; bases outside the gene matches: 2. The CDR3 loop is CASSETSGAYNEQFF. The CDR3 nucleotides are TGTGCCAGCAGCGAGACTAGCGGGGCCTACAATGAGCAGTTCTTC.

The chain carries TRBV24-1 and TRBJ2-3; perhaps TRBD1 as D (5 bases). Germline loops: CDR1 KGHDR, CDR2 SFDVKD. V lost 6 bases and J lost 0, with 12 bases in between. The CDR3 covers 15 residues. Here the CDR3 DNA reads TGTGCCACCAGTAGTACAGGAACAAGCACAGATACGCAGTATTTT. Its protein product is CATSSTGTSTDTQYF.

The chain uses TRBV2 and TRBJ2-5; D is uncertain. Germline loops: CDR1 SNHLY, CDR2 FYNNEI. The CDR3 has 14 residues. V was trimmed by 4 bases and J by 2 bases, leaving 11 bases between them. The CDR3 DNA reads TGTGCCAGCAGTGGGATGTTATTACAAGAGACCCAGTACTTC. The encoded protein is CASSGMLLQETQYF.

This clonotype showed up many times. The J gene is TRBJ2-6, the V gene TRBV9, with no clear D. The V gene's germline CDR1 is SGDLS and CDR2 YYNGEE. This CDR3 has 17 residues. Trimming cost V 0 bases and J 1 base, with 11 bases left between them. CDR3 amino acids: CASSVDAVGSGANVLTF. The CDR3 DNA sequence: TGTGCCAGCAGCGTAGACGCAGTGGGGTCTGGGGCCAACGTCCTGACTTTC.

The chain is built from TRBV2 and TRBJ2-1; D ambiguous. The CDR3 loop spans 12 amino acids. The germline V gene encodes CDR1 SNHLY and CDR2 FYNNEI. V gave up 3 bases and J gave up 10 bases, with 10 bases separating them. The CDR3 DNA is TGTGCCAGCAGTGAGTGGCAGATAGAGCAGTTCTTC. Translating it yields CASSEWQIEQFF.

The chain recombines TRBV24-1 with TRBJ2-1; 8 bases fit TRBD2. This CDR3 has 15 amino acids. The V segment lost 4 bases and the J segment 8 bases; nucleotides outside the gene matches: 9. Germline V CDR1 and CDR2: KGHDR, SFDVKD. In nucleotides, the CDR3 is TGTGCCACCAGTGAGCCGGGGACTAGTCAGTATGAGCAGTTCTTC. Amino acids: CATSEPGTSQYEQFF.

This clonotype was recorded at least ten times. This chain links TRBV7-6 with TRBJ2-2, with D hard to call. Germline-derived CDR1 and CDR2 are SGHVS and FNYEAQ. There are 12 residues in the CDR3. The V and J ends lost 5 bases and 4 bases respectively, with 5 bases between them. CDR3 protein: CASSLLTGELFF. Here the CDR3 DNA reads TGTGCCAGCAGCCTCCTCACCGGGGAGCTGTTTTTT.

This clonotype was recorded only once. The chain couples TRBV7-7 to TRBJ2-1; D is undetermined. This CDR3 has 13 residues. V lost 2 bases, J lost 8 bases, and 10 bases lay in between. Germline values: CDR1 SSHAT, CDR2 FNYEAQ (reference sequence). The CDR3 region has the DNA TGTGCCAGCAGCTTACGCCCCTCGGATGAGCAGTTCTTC. Amino acid sequence: CASSLRPSDEQFF.

At least ten counts were recorded for this clonotype. J is TRBJ2-7 and V is TRBV13; D not certain. V was pared by 5 bases and J by 6 bases, with 8 bases between. CDR1 and CDR2 (germline): PRHDT, FYEKMQ (reference sequence). The CDR3 covers 11 residues. For the CDR3, the DNA is TGTGCCAGCAGCCGGCCCGGCGAGCAGTACTTC. This sequence encodes CASSRPGEQYF.

This chain connects TRBV11-2 to TRBJ2-7; no clear D gene. Germline CDR1 reads SGHAT; CDR2 reads FQNNGV. V was shortened by 1 base and J by 9 bases, with 10 bases between the two germline ends. This CDR3 region has 12 residues. The CDR3 here is CASSLVADGQYF. As DNA, the CDR3 is TGTGCCAGCAGCTTAGTCGCAGACGGGCAGTACTTC.

The chain joins TRBV7-3 to TRBJ2-1; 10 bases match TRBD2. Unmatched junction bases numbered 17, after V lost 0 bases and J lost 3 bases. Germline V gene data show CDR1 as SGHTA and CDR2 as FQGTGA. CDR3 length equals 21 residues. CDR3 nucleotides: TGTGCCAGCAGCTTAACCTTGGGGTCCGGGACTAGCGTCAACCTCTACAATGAGCAGTTCTTC. It is translated as CASSLTLGSGTSVNLYNEQFF.

This clonotype was seen repeatedly, ten times or more. The chain employs TRBV7-9 and TRBJ1-4, with D hard to call. The CDR3 loop spans 16 amino acids. Germline V gene sequence: CDR1 SEHNR, CDR2 FQNEAQ (reference sequence). V was trimmed by 6 bases and J by 0 bases, leaving 14 bases between them. CDR3 DNA: TGTGCCAGCAGTTCCGGACGGTCTGCAACTAATGAAAAACTGTTTTTT. This encodes CASSSGRSATNEKLFF.

In its sample, this clonotype was seen many times. This chain connects TRBV10-3 to TRBJ1-1; D is ambiguous. The CDR3 is 12 residues long. The germline V gene encodes CDR1 ENHRY and CDR2 SYGVKD. Trimming removed 8 bases at V and 7 bases at J, with 14 bases between. The CDR3 DNA reads TGTGCCATCCTCGATCCTAAAGGTGAAGCTTTCTTT. Its translation: CAILDPKGEAFF.

The V and J genes are TRBV4-2 and TRBJ2-3, with 7 bases fitting TRBD1. The CDR3 has 16 residues. The V segment lost 0 bases and the J segment 0 bases; nucleotides outside the gene matches: 3. Looked up from germline, CDR1 is LGHNA and CDR2 is YNFKEQ. The CDR3 bases are TGTGCCAGCAGCCAAGAGGGACAGCCCAGCACAGATACGCAGTATTTT. Its translation is CASSQEGQPSTDTQYF.

The CDR3 reads CSARPSGRAFDEQFF. CDR3 bases: TGCAGTGCTAGACCCAGCGGGAGGGCCTTTGATGAGCAGTTCTTC. This sequence joins TRBV20-1 and TRBJ2-1, with 10 bases matching TRBD2. V trimming: 2 bases; J trimming: 8 bases; junction bases outside the gene matches: 9. The CDR3 loop spans 15 amino acids. Germline-derived CDR1 and CDR2 are DFQATT and SNEGSKA (reference sequence).

This clonotype was counted between two and nine times. Given a much more abundant clone one base away, this may be a read error. The J gene is TRBJ2-7, the V gene TRBV14, with D maybe TRBD2 (5 bases). V lost 0 bases and J 6 bases, leaving 9 bases between the germline ends. This CDR3 spans 13 amino acids. From germline, CDR1 is SGHDN and CDR2 FVKESK. CDR3: CASSQEWAGEQYF. CDR3 nucleotides: TGTGCCAGCAGCCAAGAATGGGCGGGCGAGCAGTACTTC.

This clonotype occurred many times. CDR3 region: CASSIFGRGTEAFF. The CDR3, as DNA: TGTGCCAGTAGTATATTTGGTCGTGGCACTGAAGCTTTCTTT. The gene calls are TRBV19 and TRBJ1-1, with D unclear. The CDR3 extends over 14 amino acids. Trimming stripped 2 bases from V and 4 bases from J, with 11 bases between. Germline values: CDR1 LNHDA, CDR2 SQIVND (reference sequence).